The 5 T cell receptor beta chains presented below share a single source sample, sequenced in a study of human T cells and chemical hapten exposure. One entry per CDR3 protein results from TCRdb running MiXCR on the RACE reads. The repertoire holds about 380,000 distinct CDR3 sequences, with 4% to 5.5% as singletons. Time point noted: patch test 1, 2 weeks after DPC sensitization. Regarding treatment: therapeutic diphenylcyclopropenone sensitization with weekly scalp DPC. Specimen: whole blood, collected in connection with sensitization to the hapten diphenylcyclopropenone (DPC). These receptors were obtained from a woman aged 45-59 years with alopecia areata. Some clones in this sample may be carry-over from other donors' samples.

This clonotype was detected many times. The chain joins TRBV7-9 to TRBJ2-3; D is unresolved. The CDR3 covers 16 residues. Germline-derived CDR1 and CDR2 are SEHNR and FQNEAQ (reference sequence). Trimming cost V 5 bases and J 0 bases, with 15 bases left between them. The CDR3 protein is CASSPRQEVSTDTQYF. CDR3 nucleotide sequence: TGTGCCAGCAGCCCACGGCAGGAAGTTAGCACAGATACGCAGTATTTT.

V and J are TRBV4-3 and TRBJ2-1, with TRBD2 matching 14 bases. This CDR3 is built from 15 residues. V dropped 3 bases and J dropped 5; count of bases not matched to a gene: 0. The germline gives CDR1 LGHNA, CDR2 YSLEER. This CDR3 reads CASSQGLAGDNEQFF. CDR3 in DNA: TGCGCCAGCAGCCAGGGACTAGCGGGAGACAATGAGCAGTTCTTC.

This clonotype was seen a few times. The CDR3 reads CASSNRDSYNQPQHF. CDR3 bases: TGTGCCAGCAGTAACCGGGACAGCTACAATCAGCCCCAGCATTTT. V usage is TRBV12-3 or TRBV12-4 and J usage is TRBJ1-5; TRBD1 matches 7 bases. The CDR3 spans 15 residues. With V trimmed by 5 bases and J by 3 bases, 7 bases remained unmatched.

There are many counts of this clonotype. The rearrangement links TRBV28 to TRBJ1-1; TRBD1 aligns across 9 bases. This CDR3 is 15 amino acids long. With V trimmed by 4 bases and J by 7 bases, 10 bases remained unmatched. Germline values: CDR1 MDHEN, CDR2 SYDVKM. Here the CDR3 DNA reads TGTGCCAGCAGTTATAGACAGGGGGTAGATGTTGAAGCTTTCTTT. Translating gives CASSYRQGVDVEAFF.

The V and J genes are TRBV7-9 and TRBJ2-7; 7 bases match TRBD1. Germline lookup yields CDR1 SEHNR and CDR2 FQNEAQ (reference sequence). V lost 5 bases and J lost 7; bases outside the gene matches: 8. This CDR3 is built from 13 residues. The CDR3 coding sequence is TGTGCCAGCAGCAAGGGACAGACCAGGGAGCAGTACTTC. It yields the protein CASSKGQTREQYF.